The 27 T cell receptor beta chains presented below share a single source sample, sequenced in a study of early T cells in non-severe SARS-CoV-2 infection (dated by TCRdb to about 2021). Libraries were built with 5' RACE. Sequencing was carried out with a NextSeq 500. TCRdb trimmed the raw reads at Q25, called clones with MiXCR and kept productive beta chains. CDR3 protein duplicates are merged, each entry listing the most common genes and DNA. Present in this sample are 65,000 to 85,000 distinct CDR3 sequences, approximately 10% of which were seen just once. The ten largest clonotypes hold 3% to 4% of the sample. Sequencing input: whole blood. These receptors all come from an adult who was a healthcare worker with PCR-confirmed SARS-CoV-2 infection or an uninfected control (not recorded which).

In regard to this clonotype: A read error may produce the germline difference seen at one junction end. This chain connects TRBV6-5 to TRBJ2-7; 9 positions match TRBD1. The CDR3 is made up of 13 amino acids. Per the germline V gene, CDR1 is MNHEY and CDR2 is SVGAGI. CDR3 DNA sequence: TGTGCCAGCACCGCGGGGACAGGGCGCGAGCTGTACTTC. Amino acid sequence: CASTAGTGRELYF.

This clonotype has a count of ten or more. V and J are TRBV7-2 and TRBJ1-3; the D is unclear. The CDR3 loop spans 12 amino acids. Germline CDR1 and CDR2: SGHTA and FQGNSA. Deletions cut 3 bases from V and 7 bases from J, with 7 bases between. CDR3 in DNA: TGTGCCAGCAGCTTCAGAGGGAACACCATATATTTT. Its protein product is CASSFRGNTIYF.

In its sample, this clonotype was seen many times. This chain uses TRBV24-1 with TRBJ2-7; TRBD1 might be the D (5 bases). Germline assignment: CDR1 KGHDR and CDR2 SFDVKD. The CDR3 spans 12 residues. Trimming left V 6 bases short and J 0 bases short, with 5 bases between. For the CDR3, the DNA is TGTGCCACCAGTCAGGGCTCCTACGAGCAGTACTTC. This codes for CATSQGSYEQYF.

At least ten counts were recorded for this clonotype. The J gene is TRBJ1-1, the V gene TRBV20-1; 8 bases map to TRBD1. Germline V gene data show CDR1 as DFQATT and CDR2 as SNEGSKA (reference sequence). The CDR3 totals 15 residues. The junction had 9 bases not matched to a gene; V was cut back by 6 bases and J by 0 bases. CDR3 DNA: TGCAGTGCCCCAGACAGGGGTTCTTTGAACACTGAAGCTTTCTTT. Translating it yields CSAPDRGSLNTEAFF.

The chain has TRBV5-8 and TRBJ1-1, with D unclear. V was cut by 4 bases and J by 0 bases, with 4 bases left in between. CDR3 size: 12 residues. The V gene's germline CDR1 is SGHTS and CDR2 YDEGEE. The DNA for the CDR3 is TGTGCCAGCAGCGCTCTGAACACTGAAGCTTTCTTT. Protein sequence: CASSALNTEAFF.

This clonotype was seen many times. The chain links TRBV7-9 to TRBJ1-5; D gene ambiguous. V was shortened by 5 bases and J by 4 bases, with 9 bases between the two germline ends. The V gene's germline CDR1 is SEHNR and CDR2 FQNEAQ (reference sequence). The CDR3 has 13 amino acids. The CDR3 reads CASSQEMNQPQHF. The CDR3 DNA reads TGTGCCAGCAGCCAAGAGATGAATCAGCCCCAGCATTTT.

This clonotype has ten or more counts. This sequence joins TRBV27 and TRBJ1-6, with TRBD1 identical over 7 bases. The CDR3 sequence is 16 residues long. Germline lookup yields CDR1 MNHEY and CDR2 SMNVEV (reference sequence). V shed 3 bases and J 8 bases; nucleotides not matched to a gene: 10. The CDR3 DNA is TGTGCCAGCAGTTTCGATCAGGGGGGGAGGGATTCACCCCTCCACTTT. Its protein is CASSFDQGGRDSPLHF.

This clonotype was seen repeatedly, ten times or more. The J gene is TRBJ1-5, the V gene TRBV7-2; D is unclear. Germline lookup yields CDR1 SGHTA and CDR2 FQGNSA. V was trimmed by 1 base and J by 7 bases, leaving 11 bases between them. The CDR3 totals 14 residues. CDR3 sequence (DNA): TGTGCCAGCAGCTTAGGGACGCACCGGCAGCCCCAGCATTTT. Translating gives CASSLGTHRQPQHF.

This clonotype was observed many times. The chain links TRBV2 to TRBJ1-2, with D possibly matching TRBD1 (5 bases). The ends were cut back, 4 bases at V and 1 base at J, with 13 bases in the middle. Germline V gene sequence: CDR1 SNHLY, CDR2 FYNNEI. There are 15 residues in the CDR3. The CDR3 is CASSVRTRDNYGYTF. CDR3 in DNA: TGTGCCAGCAGTGTAAGGACAAGGGATAACTATGGCTACACCTTC.

Only a few counts were recorded for this clonotype. The chain couples TRBV12-3 or TRBV12-4 to TRBJ1-1; D perhaps matches TRBD1 (5 bases). V lost 3 bases, J lost 5 bases, and 10 bases lay in between. The CDR3 contains 13 residues. The CDR3 sequence: CASSLQGGTEAFF. The CDR3 nucleotides read TGTGCCAGCAGTTTGCAGGGAGGGACTGAAGCTTTCTTT.

This chain joins TRBV11-3 and TRBJ2-2; no firm D call. Germline CDR1 and CDR2: SGHNT and YENEEA. V lost 5 bases and J 5 bases, leaving 15 bases between the germline ends. This CDR3 has 15 amino acids. The CDR3 is CASSESGLKTGELFF. The CDR3 nucleotides read TGTGCCAGCAGCGAATCCGGCCTCAAAACCGGGGAGCTGTTTTTT. The whole variable domain, remainder taken from reference TRBV11-3 and TRBJ2-2, is EAGVVQSPRYKIIEKKQPVAFWCNPISGHNTLYWYLQNLGQGPELLIRYENEEAVDDSQLPKDRFSAERLKGVDSTLKIQPAELGDSAVYLCASSESGLKTGELFFGEGSRLTVL.

This clonotype was counted at least ten times. V and J are TRBV2 and TRBJ1-2, with 9 bases that match TRBD1. Unmatched junction bases numbered 4, after V lost 5 bases and J lost 3 bases. The germline gives CDR1 SNHLY, CDR2 FYNNEI. This CDR3 contains 14 residues. In nucleotides, the CDR3 is TGTGCCAGCAGTCAACAGGGGGCGGACTATGGCTACACCTTC. This gives the protein CASSQQGADYGYTF.

This clonotype occurred many times. The rearrangement links TRBV20-1 to TRBJ2-1, with TRBD2 matching 11 bases. This CDR3 is 14 amino acids long. The trim removed 6 bases at V and 2 bases at J, leaving 3 bases unmatched. Germline V gives CDR1 DFQATT, CDR2 SNEGSKA (reference sequence). The CDR3 protein is CSAETSGAYNEQFF. The DNA of the CDR3 is TGCAGTGCCGAGACTAGCGGGGCCTACAATGAGCAGTTCTTC.

This clonotype was picked up many times. The V call is TRBV11-2, the J call TRBJ1-1, with 8 bases aligning to TRBD1. The CDR3 contains 14 residues. V gave up 5 bases and J gave up 5 bases; unmatched junction bases: 7. The germline CDR1 and CDR2 sequences are SGHAT and FQNNGV. The CDR3 here is CASSSITGGTEAFF. As DNA, the CDR3 is TGTGCCAGCAGCAGTATAACAGGGGGAACTGAAGCTTTCTTT.

This clonotype was detected many times. CDR3: CASSFLSGAEVRETQYF. CDR3 coding DNA: TGCGCCAGCAGCTTTCTCTCGGGGGCTGAGGTACGGGAGACCCAGTACTTC. The rearrangement uses TRBV5-1 and TRBJ2-5; perhaps D is TRBD1 or TRBD2 (6 bases each). Trimming cost V 2 bases and J 5 bases, with 22 bases left between them. CDR1 and CDR2 from the germline V gene are SGHRS and YFSETQ. CDR3 length: 17 amino acids.

The CDR3 is CASSLRLRDRGNYGYTF. CDR3 DNA sequence: TGTGCCAGCAGTCTACGACTGCGGGACAGGGGAAACTATGGCTACACCTTC. The rearrangement uses TRBV12-3 or TRBV12-4 and TRBJ1-2; TRBD1 matches at 10 bases. This CDR3 is built from 17 residues. With 5 bases clipped from V and 2 bases from J, the junction kept 11 bases outside the gene matches.

This clonotype was recorded at least ten times. The rearrangement links TRBV7-6 to TRBJ2-3, with TRBD2 as a possible D gene (6 bases). This CDR3 comprises 17 residues. The V gene lost 1 base and the J gene lost 6 bases, with 20 bases spanning the gap. CDR1 and CDR2 (germline): SGHVS, FNYEAQ. Here the CDR3 reads CASSLGANRGSRDTQYF. DNA for the CDR3: TGTGCCAGCAGCTTAGGAGCGAACCGGGGGTCTCGGGATACGCAGTATTTT.

This clonotype has more than one count but fewer than ten. The genes are TRBV6-5 and TRBJ2-7, with D uncertain. The V gene's germline CDR1 is MNHEY and CDR2 SVGAGI. V lost 0 bases and J 1 base, leaving 13 bases between the germline ends. The CDR3 sequence is 16 residues long. DNA of the CDR3: TGTGCCAGCAGTTACTCGTTTCACCCCGGATCCTACGAGCAGTACTTC. Its translation is CASSYSFHPGSYEQYF.

This clonotype occurred many times. V and J are TRBV4-1 and TRBJ1-1; D gene ambiguous. V was trimmed by 2 bases and J by 5 bases, leaving 12 bases between them. In germline, CDR1 is MGHRA, CDR2 YSYEKL. The CDR3 has 14 amino acids. The CDR3 sequence is CASSQMRGGTEAFF. The CDR3 DNA follows: TGCGCCAGCAGCCAAATGCGGGGAGGGACTGAAGCTTTCTTT.

This sequence joins TRBV5-1 and TRBJ1-1, with D tentatively TRBD1 (6 bases). The CDR3 has 15 residues. Germline assignment: CDR1 SGHRS and CDR2 YFSETQ. Deletions cut 4 bases from V and 0 bases from J, with 13 bases between. The DNA of the CDR3 is TGCGCCAGCAGCCTCCTGACAGGAATGAACACTGAAGCTTTCTTT. As protein: CASSLLTGMNTEAFF.

The rearrangement uses TRBV20-1 and TRBJ2-7; tentative D call: TRBD2 (5 bases). CDR1 DFQATT and CDR2 SNEGSKA come from the germline V gene (reference sequence). The CDR3 contains 15 residues. The V end lost 0 bases, the J end lost 0 bases, and 12 bases lay between the germline ends. The DNA for the CDR3 is TGCAGTGCTAGAGATAGCGCGGGCCGCTCCTACGAGCAGTACTTC. Protein sequence: CSARDSAGRSYEQYF.

The J gene is TRBJ1-5, the V gene TRBV9; D uncertain. The CDR3 loop spans 15 amino acids. Germline assignment: CDR1 SGDLS and CDR2 YYNGEE. V lost 0 bases, J lost 0 bases, and 7 bases lay in between. The CDR3 sequence: CASSVGPYSNQPQHF. The CDR3 nucleotides are TGTGCCAGCAGCGTAGGGCCATATAGCAATCAGCCCCAGCATTTT.

The CDR3 is CASSLATGVSYEQYF. The DNA of the CDR3 is TGCGCCAGCAGCTTGGCGACAGGGGTATCCTACGAGCAGTACTTC. This sequence joins TRBV5-1 and TRBJ2-7, with 8 bases fitting TRBD1. The germline CDR1 and CDR2 sequences are SGHRS and YFSETQ. J lost 1 base, V lost 0 bases, and 3 bases had no gene match. The CDR3 covers 15 residues.

This chain uses TRBV27 with TRBJ2-7, with TRBD1 as a possible D gene (6 bases). Germline lookup yields CDR1 MNHEY and CDR2 SMNVEV (reference sequence). CDR3 size: 13 residues. V dropped 6 bases and J dropped 5 bases, with 14 bases sitting between them. The CDR3 coding sequence is TGTGCCAGCAGCTACTATGGGGGCGACGAGCAGTACTTC. This gives the protein CASSYYGGDEQYF.

This clonotype showed up many times. The chain is built from TRBV15 and TRBJ1-5; D unresolved. The germline V gene has CDR1 LNHNV and CDR2 YYDKDF (reference sequence). Trimming left V 0 bases short and J 7 bases short, with 4 bases between. This CDR3 contains 12 residues. The CDR3, as DNA: TGTGCCACCAGCAGAGATCAACAGCCCCAGCATTTT. Translation gives CATSRDQQPQHF.

This clonotype has ten or more counts. V is TRBV9 and J is TRBJ2-7; D call uncertain. V was trimmed by 0 bases and J by 2 bases, leaving 3 bases between them. CDR3 size: 12 residues. Germline V lookup: CDR1 SGDLS, CDR2 YYNGEE. DNA of the CDR3: TGTGCCAGCAGCGTAGCCCCCTACGAGCAGTACTTC. Protein sequence: CASSVAPYEQYF.

About this clonotype: The junction departs from germline at one end; a sequencing error may be responsible. This rearrangement joins TRBV29-1 to TRBJ1-6; D not resolved. Looked up from germline, CDR1 is SQVTM and CDR2 is ANQGSEA. The CDR3 is made up of 13 amino acids. CDR3 in DNA: TGCAGCGTTGCAATGACGAATAATTCACCCCTCCATTTT. This translates into CSVAMTNNSPLHF.